This T cell receptor (beta chain) is drawn from a study of cytomegalovirus exposure and HLA in healthy donors. V was shortened by 6 bases and J by 5 bases, with 17 bases between the two germline ends. The CDR3 length is 16 residues. Germline CDR1 is MNHNS and CDR2 is SASEGT. Study-level results: Both high specificity and high sensitivity reportedly marked the classifier's diagnosis of cytomegalovirus status.

For this clone: Its target is unknown.

The primer mix had 60 Vbeta and 13 Jbeta primers. Authors' data handling: Later analysis identified some 88 million unique TCR beta chains, approximately 11 million shared. The method was immunoSEQ multiplex PCR; TCRdb's version includes in-frame clones alone and lacks a portion of them. For V, J and clone size, that table is used; D and trimming come from the DNA. Among under 200,000 clones, 70% to 90% were seen once, and the ten largest hold around 0.3%. Specimen: PBMCs. V and J are TRBV6-1 and TRBJ1-6; a weak D match, TRBD1 (6 bases). The source of this sequence is a woman aged 30 to 39 in good health and CMV-seronegative. DNA of the CDR3: TGTGCCAGCAGAGAAACCAGGGGCGTAAATAATTCACCCCTCCACTTT. Residues: CASRETRGVNNSPLHF.